One sample yielded the 25 T cell receptor beta chains listed below, sequenced in a study of technical replicates of blood from four donors. The table came from immunoSEQ multiplex PCR; TCRdb's copy has only in-frame clones and leaves some out. In the table there are tens of thousands of clones, around 90% of which are singletons. Sequenced material: T cells isolated from PBMCs. The receptors shown here come from a human donor in good health.

The chain recombines TRBV29-1 with TRBJ2-1, with D unclear. V lost 4 bases to trimming and J lost 5 bases, with 6 bases between them. Germline V CDR1 and CDR2: SQVTM, ANQGSEA. This CDR3 spans 11 amino acids. The CDR3 DNA reads as TGCAGCGTTGGAGGAAACAATGAGCAGTTCTTC. As protein: CSVGGNNEQFF.

The chain uses TRBV9 and TRBJ1-3; possible D gene TRBD1, 5 bases. Germline values: CDR1 SGDLS, CDR2 YYNGEE. The CDR3 sequence is 16 residues long. V was trimmed by 0 bases and J by 0 bases, leaving 10 bases between them. The CDR3: CASSVDDSLSGNTIYF. In DNA form, the CDR3 reads TGTGCCAGCAGCGTAGACGACAGCCTCTCTGGAAACACCATATATTTT. The variable domain in full, with the rest retrieved from reference TRBV9 and TRBJ1-3, is DSGVTQTPKHLITATGQRVTLRCSPRSGDLSVYWYQQSLDQGLQFLIQYYNGEERAKGNILERFSAQQFPDLHSELNLSSLELGDSALYFCASSVDDSLSGNTIYFGEGSWLTVV.

This clone was recorded only once. The chain employs TRBV18 and TRBJ2-7, with 12 bases aligning to TRBD1. Germline CDR1 is KGHSH and CDR2 is LQKENI. The CDR3 totals 15 residues. Trimming took 4 bases from V and 3 from J; bases not matched to a gene: 4. CDR3: CASSLGTGGGYEQYF. In nucleotides, the CDR3 is TGTGCCAGCTCACTTGGGACAGGGGGCGGCTACGAGCAGTACTTC. The full variable domain, with the rest looked up from reference TRBV18 and TRBJ2-7, is NAGVMQNPRHLVRRRGQEARLRCSPMKGHSHVYWYRQLPEEGLKFMVYLQKENIIDESGMPKERFSAEFPKEGPSILRIQQVVRGDSAAYFCASSLGTGGGYEQYFGPGTRLTVT.

This chain links TRBV2 with TRBJ2-1, with D perhaps matching TRBD2 (5 bases). Looked up from germline, CDR1 is SNHLY and CDR2 is FYNNEI. The V gene lost 5 bases and the J gene lost 2 bases, with 13 bases spanning the gap. CDR3 length equals 15 residues. The CDR3 loop reads CASSTGLITYNEQFF. The CDR3 nucleotides are TGTGCCAGCAGTACCGGACTGATAACCTACAATGAGCAGTTCTTC.

In DNA form, the CDR3 reads TGTGCCAGCAGCGGAGACAGGGAGTATGGCTACACCTTC. The encoded protein is CASSGDREYGYTF. The J gene is TRBJ1-2, the V gene TRBV7-2; TRBD1 aligns across 7 bases. The germline gives CDR1 SGHTA, CDR2 FQGNSA. This CDR3 is 13 amino acids long. Unmatched junction bases numbered 5, after V lost 5 bases and J lost 5 bases.

The count of this clone is one. The chain has TRBV29-1 and TRBJ2-5; possibly TRBD2 for D (6 bases). Trimming took off 2 bases at V and 4 bases at J, with 8 bases between the two ends. The CDR3 covers 12 residues. Germline values: CDR1 SQVTM, CDR2 ANQGSEA. The CDR3, as DNA: TGCAGCGTTGAATTTAGCGGAGAGACCCAGTACTTC. It codes for CSVEFSGETQYF.

V and J are TRBV5-6 and TRBJ2-5, with a possible D match to TRBD1 (5 bases). The J call may be incorrect, as the DNA end agrees better with TRBJ2-7. Germline values: CDR1 SGHDT, CDR2 YYEEEE. This CDR3 has 14 amino acids. The CDR3, as DNA: TGTGCCAGCAGCGCCCTTACAGGAACCTACGAGCAGTACTTC. Translating gives CASSALTGTYEQYF.

This clone was detected only a few times. J is TRBJ1-2 and V is TRBV25-1; D remains ambiguous. Trimming cost V 5 bases and J 5 bases, with 18 bases left between them. CDR1 and CDR2 from the germline V gene are MGHDK and SYGVNS. The CDR3 spans 15 residues. The CDR3 DNA reads TGTGCCAGCAGTCATTTTGGTCAGGCTGAATATGGCTACACCTTC. Translating it yields CASSHFGQAEYGYTF.

The CDR3, as DNA: TGTGCCAGCAGTTACGGGCTAGCGGGAGCTAACGAGCAGTACTTC. This encodes CASSYGLAGANEQYF. This chain joins TRBV6-5 and TRBJ2-7, with 10 positions matching TRBD2. The CDR3 loop spans 15 amino acids. With 2 bases clipped from V and 5 bases from J, the junction kept 6 bases outside the gene matches. Germline lookup yields CDR1 MNHEY and CDR2 SVGAGI.

The chain has TRBV4-1 and TRBJ2-6; D remains ambiguous. Per germline, CDR1 MGHRA and CDR2 YSYEKL. There are 14 residues in the CDR3. V was clipped by 7 bases and J by 0 bases, with 7 bases between them. The CDR3 is CASTSGSGANVLTF. CDR3 bases: TGCGCCAGCACCAGTGGCTCTGGGGCCAACGTCCTGACTTTC.

The V gene is TRBV2, the J gene TRBJ2-2; 7 bases agree with TRBD1. This CDR3 contains 15 residues. Looked up from germline, CDR1 is SNHLY and CDR2 is FYNNEI. V trimming: 7 bases; J trimming: 6 bases; junction bases outside the gene matches: 11. The CDR3: CASTETTGAAGELFF. Here the CDR3 DNA reads TGTGCCAGCACCGAGACTACAGGGGCGGCCGGGGAGCTGTTTTTT.

The chain recombines TRBV5-5 with TRBJ1-1; possible D gene TRBD1, 6 bases. The CDR3 contains 13 residues. Trimming shortened V by 4 bases and J by 6 bases, and 13 bases separated the two germline ends. Per the germline V gene, CDR1 is SGHKS and CDR2 is YYEKEE (reference sequence). The CDR3 DNA is TGTGCCAGCAGCCCACAGGGTTTCGCTGAAGCTTTCTTT. It codes for CASSPQGFAEAFF.

V and J are TRBV10-1 and TRBJ1-6, with D unclear. This CDR3 comprises 13 residues. From germline, CDR1 is WNHNN and CDR2 SYGVQD (reference sequence). Trimming removed 0 bases at V and 14 bases at J, with 11 bases between. Here the CDR3 DNA reads TGCGCCAGCAGTGAGTCCGACATTTCTACCCTCCACTTT. This gives the protein CASSESDISTLHF.

The rearrangement links TRBV4-1 to TRBJ2-7, with D hard to call. V lost 0 bases and J lost 6, with 6 bases in between. This CDR3 is built from 12 residues. CDR1 is MGHRA and CDR2 is YSYEKL in the germline V gene. CDR3 region: CASSQERSEQYF. The DNA for the CDR3 is TGCGCCAGCAGCCAAGAGAGGAGCGAGCAGTACTTC.

This sequence joins TRBV7-9 and TRBJ2-5; 13 positions agree with TRBD2. The CDR3 loop spans 15 amino acids. V was pared by 5 bases and J by 4 bases, with 4 bases of the junction left unmatched. Germline CDR1 reads SEHNR; CDR2 reads FQNEAQ (reference sequence). The CDR3, as DNA: TGTGCCAGCAGCCGGGGACTAGCGGGGTCAGAGACCCAGTACTTC. Protein sequence: CASSRGLAGSETQYF.

The V gene is TRBV21-1, the J gene TRBJ1-2; the table's D call, TRBD1, was not checked against the DNA. TRBV21-1 is noted as a pseudogene. The CDR3 extends over 15 amino acids. The CDR3 sequence is CASSKESGSNYGYTF. The DNA of the CDR3 is TGTGCCAGCAGCAAAGAGTCAGGTTCTAACTATGGCTACACCTTC.

The rearrangement joins TRBV5-1 to TRBJ1-5; 9 nucleotides align to TRBD1. The germline V gene encodes CDR1 SGHRS and CDR2 YFSETQ. The trim removed 1 base at V and 6 bases at J, leaving 11 bases unmatched. The CDR3 has 17 amino acids. DNA for the CDR3: TGCGCCAGCAGCTTGAATCCCGGGACAGGGACCACTCAGCCCCAGCATTTT. Its protein is CASSLNPGTGTTQPQHF.

This chain connects TRBV9 to TRBJ2-1; 7 nucleotides line up with TRBD1. Germline trimming cut 3 bases from V and 0 bases from J; bases unmatched to any gene: 6. Per the germline V gene, CDR1 is SGDLS and CDR2 is YYNGEE. CDR3 length: 16 residues. CDR3 residues: CASSALGTVSYNEQFF. The CDR3 nucleotides are TGTGCCAGCAGCGCTCTAGGGACAGTCTCCTACAATGAGCAGTTCTTC.

The chain has TRBV2 and TRBJ2-1, with D maybe TRBD1 (6 bases). The germline V and J ends were trimmed by 6 bases and 6 bases, with 21 bases remaining between them. CDR1 SNHLY and CDR2 FYNNEI come from the germline V gene. CDR3 length equals 16 residues. The CDR3 loop reads CASSARRDPRGNEQFF. The CDR3 nucleotides are TGTGCCAGCAGCGCACGCCGGGACCCCAGGGGCAATGAGCAGTTCTTC. Filled out from reference TRBV2 and TRBJ2-1, the complete variable domain reads EPEVTQTPSHQVTQMGQEVILRCVPISNHLYFYWYRQILGQKVEFLVSFYNNEISEKSEIFDDQFSVERPDGSNFTLKIRSTKLEDSAMYFCASSARRDPRGNEQFFGPGTRLTVL.

The chain links TRBV5-1 to TRBJ2-1, with D tentatively TRBD1 (6 bases). CDR1 SGHRS and CDR2 YFSETQ come from the germline V gene. CDR3 length equals 14 residues. V gave up 4 bases and J gave up 3 bases, with 11 bases separating them. The CDR3 is CASSPQGNYNEQFF. The DNA for the CDR3 is TGCGCCAGCAGCCCACAGGGAAACTACAATGAGCAGTTCTTC.

The CDR3 loop reads CAWGQGQMVNYGYTF. The CDR3 region has the DNA TGTGCCTGGGGACAAGGACAGATGGTTAACTATGGCTACACCTTC. The chain has TRBV30 and TRBJ1-2, with D possibly matching TRBD1 (6 bases). There are 15 residues in the CDR3. Per the germline V gene, CDR1 is GTSNPN and CDR2 is SVGIG (reference sequence). With 5 bases removed from V and 1 base from J, the gap between germline ends came to 17 bases.

This clone was observed a handful of times. V usage is TRBV30 and J usage is TRBJ1-1; D is uncertain. Trimming removed 7 bases at V and 3 bases at J, with 15 bases between. Germline V gives CDR1 GTSNPN, CDR2 SVGIG (reference sequence). The CDR3 extends over 13 amino acids. In DNA form, the CDR3 reads TGTGCCTTCCTCCCCCCACCGGACACTGAAGCTTTCTTT. It encodes CAFLPPPDTEAFF.

This rearrangement joins TRBV19 to TRBJ2-3, with 9 positions matching TRBD1. Germline loops: CDR1 LNHDA, CDR2 SQIVND (reference sequence). This CDR3 comprises 19 residues. V was pared by 5 bases and J by 3 bases, with 18 bases of the junction left unmatched. The CDR3 is CASSFPGTGSGLSTDTQYF. The CDR3 DNA is TGTGCCAGTAGTTTCCCTGGGACAGGGAGTGGGCTATCGACAGATACGCAGTATTTT.

The J gene is TRBJ1-6, the V gene TRBV19; no clear D. V lost 2 bases and J lost 6, with 11 bases in between. The germline gives CDR1 LNHDA, CDR2 SQIVND (reference sequence). The CDR3 runs 15 residues. The CDR3 DNA reads TGTGCCAGTAGTATATCCGGGAGTGGTAATTCACCCCTCCACTTT. It translates to CASSISGSGNSPLHF.

The chain uses TRBV28 and TRBJ2-2, with D tentatively TRBD2 (6 bases). Germline assignment: CDR1 MDHEN and CDR2 SYDVKM. CDR3 length: 16 amino acids. Trimming took 0 bases from V and 1 from J, leaving 9 bases between them. CDR3 sequence reads: CASSLWASENTGELFF. The CDR3 coding sequence is TGTGCCAGCAGTTTATGGGCTAGCGAGAACACCGGGGAGCTGTTTTTT.